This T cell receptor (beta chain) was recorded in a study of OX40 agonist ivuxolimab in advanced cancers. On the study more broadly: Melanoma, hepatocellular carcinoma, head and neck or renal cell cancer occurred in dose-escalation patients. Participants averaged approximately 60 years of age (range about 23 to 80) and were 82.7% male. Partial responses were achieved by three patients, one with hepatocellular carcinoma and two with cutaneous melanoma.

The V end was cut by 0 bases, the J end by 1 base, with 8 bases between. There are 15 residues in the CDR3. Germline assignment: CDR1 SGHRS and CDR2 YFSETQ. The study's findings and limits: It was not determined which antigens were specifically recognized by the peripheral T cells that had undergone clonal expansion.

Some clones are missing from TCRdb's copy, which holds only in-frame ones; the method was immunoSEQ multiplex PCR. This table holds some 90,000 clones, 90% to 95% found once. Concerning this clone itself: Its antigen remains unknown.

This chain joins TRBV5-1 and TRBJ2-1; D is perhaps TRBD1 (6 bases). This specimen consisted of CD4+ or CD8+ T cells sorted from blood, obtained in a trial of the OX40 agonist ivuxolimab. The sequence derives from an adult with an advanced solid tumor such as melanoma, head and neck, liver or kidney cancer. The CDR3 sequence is CASSLAGVSYNEQFF. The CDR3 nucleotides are TGCGCCAGCAGCTTGGCAGGGGTGTCCTACAATGAGCAGTTCTTC. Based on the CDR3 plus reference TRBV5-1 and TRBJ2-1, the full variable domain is KAGVTQTPRYLIKTRGQQVTLSCSPISGHRSVSWYQQTPGQGLQFLFEYFSETQRNKGNFPGRFSGRQFSNSRSEMNVSTLELGDSALYLCASSLAGVSYNEQFFGPGTRLTVL.